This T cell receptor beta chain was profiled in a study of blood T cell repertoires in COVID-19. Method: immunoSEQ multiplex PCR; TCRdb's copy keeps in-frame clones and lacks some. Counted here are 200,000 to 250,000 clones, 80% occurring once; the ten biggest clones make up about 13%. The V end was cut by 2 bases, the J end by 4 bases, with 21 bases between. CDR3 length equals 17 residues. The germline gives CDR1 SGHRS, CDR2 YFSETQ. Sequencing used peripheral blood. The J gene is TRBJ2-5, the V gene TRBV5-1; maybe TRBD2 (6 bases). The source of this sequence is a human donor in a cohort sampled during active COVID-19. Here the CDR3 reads CASSFSDRDWRRETQYF. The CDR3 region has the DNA TGCGCCAGCAGCTTCTCCGACCGGGACTGGAGGCGAGAGACCCAGTACTTC.